Below, one T cell receptor (beta chain) is given with its context. These data are taken from a study of T cells in Graves' hyperthyroidism and ophthalmopathy. RNA transcripts yielded amplified TCR beta CDR3 regions. The study used the HTBI primer set for a first-round RT-PCR of the TCR CDR3. TCRdb reprocessed the multiplex PCR reads with MiXCR, giving one entry per CDR3 protein. The sample has 300,000 or so distinct CDR3 sequences, 21% seen once. V was clipped by 6 bases and J by 3 bases; unmatched bases: 6. CDR3 length equals 15 residues. Germline CDR1 reads DFQATT; CDR2 reads SNEGSKA (reference sequence).

The specimen was blood. This TCR was sampled from a woman aged 45-65 years with Graves' hyperthyroidism. The chain carries TRBV20-1 and TRBJ2-1; 12 nucleotides agree with TRBD2. The CDR3 DNA is TGCAGTGCCAACCCGACTAGCGGGAGCTACAATGAGCAGTTCTTC. Its translation is CSANPTSGSYNEQFF.